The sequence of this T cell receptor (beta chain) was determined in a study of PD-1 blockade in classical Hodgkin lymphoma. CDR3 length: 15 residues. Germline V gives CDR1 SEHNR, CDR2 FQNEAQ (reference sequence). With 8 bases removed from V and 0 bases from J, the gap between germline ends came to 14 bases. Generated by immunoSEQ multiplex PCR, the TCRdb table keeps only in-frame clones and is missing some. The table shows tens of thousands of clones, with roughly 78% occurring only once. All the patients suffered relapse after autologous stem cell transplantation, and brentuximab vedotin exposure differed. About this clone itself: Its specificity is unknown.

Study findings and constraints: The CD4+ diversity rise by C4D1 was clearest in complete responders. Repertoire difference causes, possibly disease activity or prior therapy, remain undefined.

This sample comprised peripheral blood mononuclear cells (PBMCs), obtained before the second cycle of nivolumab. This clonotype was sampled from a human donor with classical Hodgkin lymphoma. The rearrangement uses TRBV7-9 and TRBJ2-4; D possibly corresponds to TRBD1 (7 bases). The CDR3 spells CASADRDLAKNIQYF. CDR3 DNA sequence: TGTGCCAGCGCTGACAGGGACTTAGCCAAAAACATTCAGTACTTC. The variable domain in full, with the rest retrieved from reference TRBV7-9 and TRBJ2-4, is DTGVSQNPRHKITKRGQNVTFRCDPISEHNRLYWYRQTLGQGPEFLTYFQNEAQLEKSRLLSDRFSAERPKGSFSTLEIQRTEQGDSAMYLCASADRDLAKNIQYFGAGTRLSVL.